This record looks at one TCR beta chain sequence and its context. Assay: immunoSEQ multiplex PCR; the TCRdb copy retains only in-frame clones and omits some. The table has tens of thousands of clones, more than 75% seen once. The record originates from a study of T cell changes during pregnancy in multiple sclerosis. The V gene's germline CDR1 is SGHRS and CDR2 YFSETQ. The CDR3 runs to 15 residues. V gave up 4 bases and J gave up 0 bases; unmatched junction bases: 3. The sequence derives from a female donor with multiple sclerosis, enrolled in a pregnancy study. The source material was peripheral blood, sampled in the third trimester of pregnancy. The rearrangement joins TRBV5-1 to TRBJ2-1, with 8 bases aligning to TRBD1. This chain's CDR3 is CASSEQGASYNEQFF. The CDR3 DNA reads as TGCGCCAGCAGCGAGCAGGGGGCCTCCTACAATGAGCAGTTCTTC. Filled out from reference TRBV5-1 and TRBJ2-1, the complete variable domain reads KAGVTQTPRYLIKTRGQQVTLSCSPISGHRSVSWYQQTPGQGLQFLFEYFSETQRNKGNFPGRFSGRQFSNSRSEMNVSTLELGDSALYLCASSEQGASYNEQFFGPGTRLTVL.